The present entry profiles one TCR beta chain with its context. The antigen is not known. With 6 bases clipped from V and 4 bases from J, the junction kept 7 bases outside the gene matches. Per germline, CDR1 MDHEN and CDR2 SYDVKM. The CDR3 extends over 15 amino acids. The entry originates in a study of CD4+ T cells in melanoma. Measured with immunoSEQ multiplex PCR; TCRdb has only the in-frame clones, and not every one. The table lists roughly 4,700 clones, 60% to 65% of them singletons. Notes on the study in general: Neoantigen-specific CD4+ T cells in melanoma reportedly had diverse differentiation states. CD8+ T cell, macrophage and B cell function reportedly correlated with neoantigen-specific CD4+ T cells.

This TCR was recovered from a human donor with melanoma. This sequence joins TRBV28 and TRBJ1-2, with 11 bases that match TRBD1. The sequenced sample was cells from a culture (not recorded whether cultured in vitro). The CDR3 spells CASSRPGQGVYGYTF. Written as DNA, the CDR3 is TGTGCCAGCAGCCGACCGGGACAGGGGGTCTATGGCTACACCTTC.